This TCR beta chain was recorded in a study of Graves' ophthalmopathy and Graves' hyperthyroidism. Overall study findings and caveats: Among expanded thyroid clonotypes above 0.001 frequency, most also occurred in blood.

From RNA, the CDR3 regions of TCR beta chains were amplified and sequenced. Amplification began with first-round RT-PCR using HTBI primers, then second-round multiplex PCR was performed. TCRdb redid the calling of the multiplex PCR reads with MiXCR, one entry per CDR3 protein. Counted here are about 380,000 distinct CDR3 sequences, less than 20% occurring once; the ten biggest clones make up 5.5% to 8%. This clonotype has more than one count but fewer than ten. Its antigen is unidentified. Eligible hyperthyroidism cases comprised new diagnoses of under 2 months' duration in individuals aged 18 to 65. Other autoimmune diseases, uncontrolled infections, pregnancy or lactation led to the exclusion of patients. Germline trimming cut 2 bases from V and 8 bases from J; bases unmatched to any gene: 8. Germline V gene sequence: CDR1 SGHTA, CDR2 FQGNSA. The CDR3 has 15 residues.

Material for sequencing was peripheral blood. This rearrangement joins TRBV7-2 to TRBJ1-2; 10 bases align to TRBD1. This receptor was taken from a young woman with stable Graves' hyperthyroidism. CDR3 in DNA: TGTGCCAGCAGCTTATGGGGGACAGGGGAAGGGGGCTACACCTTC. Translating gives CASSLWGTGEGGYTF.